This T cell receptor beta chain stems from a study of OX40 agonist ivuxolimab in advanced cancers. Study outcomes and limitations: CD8+ T cells were the subset that, on average, had more expanded clones than CD4+.

Worth noting for this clone: Antigen unknown.

Data came from immunoSEQ multiplex PCR; TCRdb stores just in-frame clones and leaves some out. The repertoire holds roughly 100,000 clones, with just over 90% as singletons. Germline lookup yields CDR1 SGHNT and CDR2 YENEEA. The CDR3 spans 12 residues. V was cut by 5 bases and J by 8 bases, with 10 bases left in between. The sequenced sample was CD4+ or CD8+ T cells sorted from blood, obtained in a trial of the OX40 agonist ivuxolimab. This TCR was recovered from an adult with an advanced solid tumor such as melanoma, head and neck, liver or kidney cancer. This chain uses TRBV11-3 with TRBJ2-1, with a tentative D call TRBD1 (5 bases). The CDR3 DNA reads as TGTGCCAGCAGCACCCTAGGGGATGAGCAGTTCTTC. Translation: CASSTLGDEQFF.